A selection of T cell receptor beta chains follows, all from one sample in a study of human T cells and chemical hapten exposure. TCRdb reprocessed the 5' RACE reads via MiXCR and lists one record per CDR3 protein. The sample records about 140,000 distinct CDR3 sequences, around 4% being singletons. All receptors come from a female donor in good health. The conserved cysteine and the conserved F or W are not part of the CDR3 here. Fields, in order: V gene, J gene, clone size, CDR3 length, CDR3 protein. The size field is filled for only some rows; it gives once, few, many or a size class.

TRBV2	TRBJ2-4	many	8	ASSESAQY
TRBV5-6	TRBJ1-2	-	12	ASSLKGRYYGYT
TRBV28	TRBJ2-7	many	12	ASLRPSGPYEQY
TRBV30	TRBJ1-1	many	11	AWSVGGYTEAF
TRBV5-4	TRBJ1-3	many	14	ASSLGGTVSGNTIY
TRBV7-9	TRBJ1-1	-	12	ASSLREKGTEAF
TRBV12-3/TRBV12-4	TRBJ2-3	many	12	ASSRRGPGDTQY
TRBV15	TRBJ2-1	many	11	ATSSGGYNEQF
TRBV5-1	TRBJ1-1	-	12	ASNAREKNTEAF
TRBV29-1	TRBJ2-1	many	14	SVDGLAGGPVDEQF
TRBV6-2/TRBV6-3	TRBJ1-2	many	14	ASSPGFRQLQYGYT
TRBV9	TRBJ2-7	many	13	ASSGPTGQAYEQY
TRBV5-5	TRBJ1-5	many	15	ASSPGQGPGVPQPQH
TRBV29-1	TRBJ2-7	many	10	SVGTGNYEQY
TRBV14	TRBJ1-2	many	15	ASSLDDIPRDNYGYT
TRBV10-3	TRBJ1-2	many	11	AITDRVERGYT
TRBV5-1	TRBJ1-6	many	11	ASSLDRSSPLH
TRBV7-7	TRBJ2-1	few	14	ASSLGPRGIMNEQF
TRBV20-1	TRBJ1-5	few	12	SARLGYSNQPQH
TRBV29-1	TRBJ1-2	many	12	SVEDPTGDYGYT
TRBV5-4	TRBJ2-2	many	14	ASSLKSGAWTGELF
TRBV5-4	TRBJ2-3	many	16	ASSFGGGTSGGGDTQY
TRBV12-3/TRBV12-4	TRBJ2-4	many	13	ASSPDKLAKNIQY
TRBV10-3	TRBJ2-1	few	10	AISEGPLEQF
TRBV11-2	TRBJ1-1	many	14	ASSFTPLIANTEAF
TRBV3-1	TRBJ1-2	many	13	ASSQHDQASYGYT
TRBV20-1	TRBJ1-1	many	14	SARDRGRGPNTEAF
TRBV5-4	TRBJ2-1	many	13	ASSLDSSEGNEQF
TRBV20-1	TRBJ2-3	many	13	SATSPGQSTDTQY
TRBV3-1	TRBJ1-1	few	11	ASSQRGETEAF
TRBV5-1	TRBJ1-1	-	9	ARRAAAEAF
TRBV12-3/TRBV12-4	TRBJ1-5	many	10	ASSFGLQPQH
TRBV28	TRBJ2-3	many	12	ASRRGWGTDTQY
TRBV29-1	TRBJ2-2	-	8	SVEEGELF
TRBV6-5	TRBJ2-7	-	11	ACSGTGAYEQY
TRBV20-1	TRBJ2-3	many	12	SGLAGVSTDTQY
TRBV7-2	TRBJ2-3	many	12	ASSWTSGIDTQY
TRBV4-2	TRBJ1-2	-	13	ASSQDRGPSYGYT
TRBV7-9	TRBJ2-3	many	15	ASSLALGTVSTDTQY
TRBV19	TRBJ2-7	many	12	ASSIDWISSEQY
TRBV29-1	TRBJ2-5	many	12	SADRGGFQETQY
TRBV12-3/TRBV12-4	TRBJ1-2	-	14	ASSSYLRAAPQGYT